This T cell receptor beta chain was obtained from a study of OX40 agonist ivuxolimab in advanced cancers. Samples were taken at baseline and on day 1 of cycles 4 and 7. Study observations and caveats: Individuals who were partial responders at 0.1-3.0 mg/kg had clonal expansion that ranked among the lowest.

CDR3 length: 13 residues. Germline V lookup: CDR1 GTSNPN, CDR2 SVGIG (reference sequence). V was clipped by 2 bases and J by 8 bases, with 12 bases between them. Comments on this clone: Its antigen is as yet unknown.

The method was immunoSEQ multiplex PCR; TCRdb's version includes in-frame clones alone and lacks a portion of them. Here the sample spans roughly 76,000 clones, around 90% being singletons. The chain has TRBV30 and TRBJ1-4; D might be TRBD1 (6 bases). This specimen consisted of CD4+ or CD8+ T cells sorted from blood, obtained in a trial of the OX40 agonist ivuxolimab. This TCR came from an adult with an advanced solid tumor such as melanoma, head and neck, liver or kidney cancer. CDR3 loop: CAWSSGHQEKLFF. CDR3 nucleotides: TGTGCCTGGAGTTCGGGACACCAGGAAAAACTGTTTTTT.